The present T cell receptor beta chain was sequenced within a study of control samples from healthy donors and cancer patients. Generated by immunoSEQ multiplex PCR, the TCRdb table keeps only in-frame clones and is missing some. The table records some 150,000 clones, roughly 95% of them present only once. The sequencing sample was made of blood. This TCR came from a woman aged 30 to 39 in good health.

CDR3 coding DNA: TGTGCCACCCGAACCCCGACACAGGGAACGGATGGCTACACCTTC. Amino acids: CATRTPTQGTDGYTF. V is TRBV28 and J is TRBJ1-2, with D perhaps matching TRBD1 (6 bases). Germline CDR1 MDHEN, CDR2 SYDVKM. Deletions cut 10 bases from V and 6 bases from J, with 24 bases between. This CDR3 comprises 15 residues.